The rows below give T cell receptor beta chains drawn from one sample of a study of T cells in Graves' hyperthyroidism and ophthalmopathy. TCRdb recomputed calls from the multiplex PCR reads with MiXCR, one row per CDR3 protein. This table has 600,000 or so distinct CDR3 sequences, roughly 17% appearing once. Sequencing was carried out using blood. The receptors stem from a woman aged 25-40 years with Graves' hyperthyroidism. The CDR3 runs from the conserved cysteine through the conserved F or W. A D gene is named only where the DNA matches it firmly. Clone size is given for some rows only: seen once, a few or many times, or a class if the clone is expanded.

D gene	J gene	clone size	V gene	CDR3 DNA	CDR3 protein
-	TRBJ2-2	many	TRBV30	TGTGCCTGGAGTGTTGGGTTGAACACCGGGGAGCTGTTTTTT	CAWSVGLNTGELFF
TRBD1	TRBJ1-4	-	TRBV20-1	TGCAGTGCTAACCTGGAGGGACAGGACATTGAAAAACTGTTTTTT	CSANLEGQDIEKLFF
-	TRBJ1-1	many	TRBV2	TGTGCCAGCAGTGAATGGGGGACAGCTTTCTTT	CASSEWGTAFF
TRBD2	TRBJ2-3	many	TRBV7-3	TGTGCCAGCAAGACTAGCGGGAGCACAGATACGCAGTATTTT	CASKTSGSTDTQYF
-	TRBJ2-1	-	TRBV15	TGTGCCACCAGCAGGGACTCGCGCTCCTACAATGAGCAGTTCTTC	CATSRDSRSYNEQFF
-	TRBJ1-5	many	TRBV12-5	TGTGCTAGTGGTCCGACCCTGGATAGCAATCAGCCCCAGCATTTT	CASGPTLDSNQPQHF
-	TRBJ1-3	-	TRBV30	TGTGCCTGGAGTGGCTACCCAAATCGGAACTCTGGAAACACCATATATTTT	CAWSGYPNRNSGNTIYF
-	TRBJ1-6	many	TRBV27	TGTGCCAGCAGTACAAACAGGGTCCGGGGGGCACCCCTCCACTTT	CASSTNRVRGAPLHF
TRBD1	TRBJ2-3	many	TRBV5-1	TGCGCCAGCAGCTACGGACAGGGGGGGAGTACGCAGTATTTT	CASSYGQGGSTQYF
TRBD2	TRBJ2-2	-	TRBV30	TGTGCCTGGAAAACCTCGGGGGGAACCGGGGAGCTGTTTTTT	CAWKTSGGTGELFF
TRBD1	TRBJ2-1	-	TRBV4-2	TGTGCCAGCAGCCAAGAGACAGGGGGCTGGGATGAGCAGTTCTTC	CASSQETGGWDEQFF
-	TRBJ2-5	many	TRBV7-9	TGTGCCAGCAGCTTAGGGTGGACAGAGACCCAGTACTTC	CASSLGWTETQYF
-	TRBJ1-5	-	TRBV15	TGTGCCACCAGCAGAGATTATGGCACAGGGAATCAGCCCCAGCATTTT	CATSRDYGTGNQPQHF
TRBD2	TRBJ2-5	-	TRBV6-1	TGTGCCAGCAGAATAAGGACTAGCGGGTTTGATTTGGAGACCCAGTACTTC	CASRIRTSGFDLETQYF
-	TRBJ1-1	-	TRBV12-3/TRBV12-4	TGTGCCAGCAGTTTAGGCTCCTCAGGGGACACTGAAGCTTTCTTT	CASSLGSSGDTEAFF
TRBD2	TRBJ2-1	-	TRBV11-2	TGTGCCAGCAGCTTAGGTAGATCCACTAGCGGAGCCTACAATGAGCAGTTCTTC	CASSLGRSTSGAYNEQFF
TRBD2	TRBJ2-1	-	TRBV13	TGTGCCAGCAGCTTAGGCCTAATGGGGCTAGCGGGAAACAATGAGCAGTTCTTC	CASSLGLMGLAGNNEQFF
-	TRBJ2-1	-	TRBV9	TGTGCCAGCAGCGTAGAGGGCCAGGACAACCTCTACAATGAGCAGTTCTTC	CASSVEGQDNLYNEQFF
-	TRBJ1-1	-	TRBV19	TGTGCCAGTAGTATAGGGGATAGGGGCCTGAACACTGAAGCTTTCTTT	CASSIGDRGLNTEAFF
TRBD1	TRBJ2-2	many	TRBV29-1	TGCAGCGTAGTTAACAGGGGCACCGGGGAGCTGTTTTTT	CSVVNRGTGELFF
-	TRBJ2-4	-	TRBV5-5	TGTGCCAGCAGCTTGGATTTGGCAGGGGTGGTTCCCGAAAACATTCAGTACTTC	CASSLDLAGVVPENIQYF
-	TRBJ2-5	many	TRBV11-2	TGTGCCAGCAGCTTATCCAGGTACCAAGAGACCCAGTACTTC	CASSLSRYQETQYF
-	TRBJ2-5	few	TRBV7-8	TGTGCCAGCAGCTTATATTCCGGGAGTCAGACCCAGTACTTC	CASSLYSGSQTQYF
TRBD1	TRBJ1-1	-	TRBV2	TGTGCCAGCAGGCCGGGACAGGGGAGTTTGAACACTGAAGCTTTCTTT	CASRPGQGSLNTEAFF
-	TRBJ2-7	many	TRBV10-3	TGTGCCATCAAAGGCCACTATTCCTACGAGCAGTACTTC	CAIKGHYSYEQYF
-	TRBJ1-5	-	TRBV4-1	TGCGCCAGCAGCCAAGGTTTAATTGGTGGTCAGCCCCAGCATTTT	CASSQGLIGGQPQHF
-	TRBJ2-7	many	TRBV14	TGTGCCAGCAGCCAAGAAAACAGAGGATACGAGCAGTACTTC	CASSQENRGYEQYF
-	TRBJ1-1	few	TRBV29-1	TGCAGCGGACAGTGGACTGAAGCTTTCTTT	CSGQWTEAFF
-	TRBJ2-3	few	TRBV20-1	TGCAGTGCTAGGGCGGGCGCCGGGGATACGCAGTATTTT	CSARAGAGDTQYF